Listed below are T cell receptor beta chains from one sample, sequenced in a study of human T cells and chemical hapten exposure. TCRdb processed the RACE reads anew with MiXCR; each CDR3 protein has one entry. The data show almost 40,000 distinct CDR3 sequences, with 8% to 9.5% seen just once and roughly 27% held by the top ten. Sequences were derived from whole blood, sampled in connection with sensitization to the hapten diphenylcyclopropenone (DPC). These receptors came from a man aged 45-65 years with alopecia areata. Some clones in this sample may be carry-over from other donors' samples. The conserved cysteine and the conserved F or W are not part of the CDR3 here. Fields, in order: V gene, J gene, CDR3 protein.

V: TRBV7-2; J: TRBJ2-5; CDR3: ASSLTGGSETQY
V: TRBV7-9; J: TRBJ1-1; CDR3: ASSLGQMNTEAF
V: TRBV28; J: TRBJ2-7; CDR3: ASSTGGANENEQY
V: TRBV20-1; J: TRBJ2-1; CDR3: SAPGTSGKVWQF
V: TRBV30; J: TRBJ2-7; CDR3: AWRPPGQVTYEQY
V: TRBV19; J: TRBJ1-4; CDR3: ASNADRDNEKLF
V: TRBV7-2; J: TRBJ2-1; CDR3: ASSTPNRGPGYGRAYNEQF
V: TRBV5-1; J: TRBJ2-3; CDR3: ASSLDEGYTQY
V: TRBV5-5; J: TRBJ1-1; CDR3: ASSLKGRRGENTEAF
V: TRBV6-5; J: TRBJ1-2; CDR3: ASSYSIGTYGYT
V: TRBV7-9; J: TRBJ2-7; CDR3: ASSLVAGVYEQY
V: TRBV7-7; J: TRBJ2-7; CDR3: ASSEGLAGSYEQY
V: TRBV4-1; J: TRBJ1-3; CDR3: ASSQETVRSGNTIY
V: TRBV28; J: TRBJ1-5; CDR3: ASSWLGGRQPQH
V: TRBV6-6; J: TRBJ2-1; CDR3: ASSGREGNNEQF
V: TRBV7-9; J: TRBJ2-3; CDR3: ASSPLVPDTQY
V: TRBV12-3/TRBV12-4; J: TRBJ1-2; CDR3: ASSPRDSDGYT
V: TRBV7-8; J: TRBJ2-7; CDR3: ASSLAGAGLVEQY
V: TRBV29-1; J: TRBJ2-3; CDR3: SVAPRSGSNTQY
V: TRBV5-1; J: TRBJ2-1; CDR3: ASSLAATNNNEQF
V: TRBV2; J: TRBJ2-2; CDR3: ASVGGPGELF
V: TRBV5-1; J: TRBJ1-5; CDR3: AGSLGDGRGPQH
V: TRBV7-9; J: TRBJ2-3; CDR3: ASRTGGPDTQY
V: TRBV24-1; J: TRBJ2-1; CDR3: ATSDGTSGRAYNEQF
V: TRBV6-5; J: TRBJ1-5; CDR3: ASNRLHQPQH
V: TRBV7-9; J: TRBJ2-7; CDR3: ASNQAGESSYEQY
V: TRBV20-1; J: TRBJ2-6; CDR3: SARRSGANVLT
V: TRBV12-3/TRBV12-4; J: TRBJ2-2; CDR3: ASSYSGRSTGELF
V: TRBV20-1; J: TRBJ1-6; CDR3: SARDVTGGVNSPLH
V: TRBV9; J: TRBJ2-2; CDR3: ASSVSQGTGELF
V: TRBV10-3; J: TRBJ2-7; CDR3: AIREGRDEQY
V: TRBV7-3; J: TRBJ2-2; CDR3: ASSLTGGTGELF
V: TRBV6-4; J: TRBJ1-1; CDR3: ASSPGGRSMNTEAF
V: TRBV7-2; J: TRBJ2-1; CDR3: ASSLSGDTYNEQF
V: TRBV7-8; J: TRBJ1-1; CDR3: ASRQGGGTEAF
V: TRBV9; J: TRBJ2-3; CDR3: ASSQPGTSQGATDTQY
V: TRBV4-2; J: TRBJ1-5; CDR3: ASSQDLRGNSNQPQH
V: TRBV2; J: TRBJ2-1; CDR3: ASSSDSYNEQF
V: TRBV29-1; J: TRBJ2-7; CDR3: SAGTGGPYEQY
V: TRBV18; J: TRBJ2-7; CDR3: ASSPRQGQDEQY
V: TRBV6-6; J: TRBJ2-1; CDR3: ASSYSHSTSGGYNEQF